Listed below are T cell receptor beta chains from one sample, sequenced in a study of long-term antiretroviral therapy in people with HIV. Assay: immunoSEQ multiplex PCR; the TCRdb copy retains only in-frame clones and omits some. The sample gives about 14,000 clones, 65% to 85% of which show up once; 16% is in the top ten. This sample comprised unsorted PBMCs, obtained 1.8 years before starting antiretroviral therapy. The receptor source for this set is a woman between 35 and 50 years old with HIV. CDR3s include the opening cysteine and the closing phenylalanine or tryptophan.

CDR3 protein	V gene	J gene
CASSLTVPGNTIYF	TRBV11-2	TRBJ1-3
CASSYSRANQPQHF	TRBV6-5	TRBJ1-5
CASSINTVSAYEQYF	TRBV7-2	TRBJ2-7
CASTLSGGEGTQYF	TRBV5-6	TRBJ2-5
CASSLTPYQETQYF	TRBV27	TRBJ2-5
CASSLGSGTSQAFF	TRBV5-5	TRBJ1-1
CASSMSLASRVEQYF	TRBV19	TRBJ2-7
CASSLGRDSLGIYEQYF	TRBV5-1	TRBJ2-7
CASSLGGTVSYEQYF	TRBV7-2	TRBJ2-7
CASSLFPGELFF	TRBV7-3	TRBJ2-2
CASSSQGLGTEAFF	TRBV5-4	TRBJ1-1
CASSGPEYGYTF	TRBV2	TRBJ1-2
CASSFTGNSNQPQHF	TRBV5-6	TRBJ1-5
CASSPVDGNNEQFF	TRBV5-4	TRBJ2-1
CASSLGDKNSYEQYF	TRBV7-9	TRBJ2-7
CASSQAPTSGLGRSTDTQYF	TRBV4-2	TRBJ2-3
CASIGIGGISQPQHF	TRBV28	TRBJ1-5
CASSLTELEEKLFF	TRBV7-8	TRBJ1-4
CASSDVGGPRNTQYF	TRBV2	TRBJ2-3
CASSLQASTDTQYF	TRBV7-8	TRBJ2-3
CASSLDRAAYTQYF	TRBV13	TRBJ2-3
CASSPEGTNEKLFF	TRBV16	TRBJ1-4
CASSDPQGRYTGELFF	TRBV25-1	TRBJ2-2
CSVERGGNEQFF	TRBV29-1	TRBJ2-1
CATTGTSGEEFSYEQYF	TRBV28	TRBJ2-7
CASSYYNEQFF	TRBV2	TRBJ2-1
CASSLRREWTGELFF	TRBV7-8	TRBJ2-2
CASSPRPPRNTGELFF	TRBV19	TRBJ2-2
CAISESRAGVELFF	TRBV10-3	TRBJ2-2
CASSRTSDSYNEQFF	TRBV5-1	TRBJ2-1
CAISEGGEKLFF	TRBV10-3	TRBJ1-4
CASRDSEPAGELFF	TRBV7-8	TRBJ2-2
CASSLDSYEQYF	TRBV6-5	TRBJ2-7
CASSPSWAGANVLTF	TRBV5-1	TRBJ2-6
CAIRKGTRMTGELFF	TRBV10-3	TRBJ2-2
CASTQSGTGSYEQYF	TRBV5-6	TRBJ2-7
CASSLSGFYSYEQYF	TRBV27	TRBJ2-7
CASSLFGSDEQYF	TRBV28	TRBJ2-7
CASSLGTSNTYEQYF	TRBV13	TRBJ2-7
CASSLTVPSSYNEQFF	TRBV27	TRBJ2-1
CASSSQGLSGYTF	TRBV7-3	TRBJ1-2
CATSSLGQARTPTTGELFF	TRBV15	TRBJ2-2
CASPEGTGELFF	TRBV6-1	TRBJ2-2
CASSQLTVSYNEQFF	TRBV4-1	TRBJ2-1
CSVELGHSNYGYTF	TRBV29-1	TRBJ1-2